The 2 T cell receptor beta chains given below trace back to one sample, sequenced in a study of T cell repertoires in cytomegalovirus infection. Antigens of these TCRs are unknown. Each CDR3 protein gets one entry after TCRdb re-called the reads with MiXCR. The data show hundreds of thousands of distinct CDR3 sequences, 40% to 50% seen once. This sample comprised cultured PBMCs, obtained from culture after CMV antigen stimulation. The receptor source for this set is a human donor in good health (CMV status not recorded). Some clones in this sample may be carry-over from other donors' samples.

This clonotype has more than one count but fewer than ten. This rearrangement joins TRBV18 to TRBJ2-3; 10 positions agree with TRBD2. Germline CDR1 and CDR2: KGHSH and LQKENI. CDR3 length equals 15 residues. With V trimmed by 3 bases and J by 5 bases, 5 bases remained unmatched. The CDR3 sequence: CASSPGTSAGDTQYF. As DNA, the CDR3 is TGTGCCAGCTCACCCGGGACTAGCGCGGGAGATACGCAGTATTTT.

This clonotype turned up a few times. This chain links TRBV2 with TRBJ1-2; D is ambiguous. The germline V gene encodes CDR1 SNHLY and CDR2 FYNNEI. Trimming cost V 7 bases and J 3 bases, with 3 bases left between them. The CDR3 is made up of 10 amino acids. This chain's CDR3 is CASKDYGYTF. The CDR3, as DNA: TGTGCCAGCAAGGACTATGGCTACACCTTC.